What follows is one T cell receptor (beta chain) and its context. Antigen: not known. The source of the sample is a study of long-term antiretroviral therapy in people with HIV. Researchers ran immunoSEQ v3.0 at survey level. Produced via immunoSEQ multiplex PCR; TCRdb's table is partial and in-frame only. The data hold 25,000 to 30,000 clones, with about 82% observed a single time. The V segment lost 4 bases and the J segment 10 bases; nucleotides outside the gene matches: 9. Germline CDR1 and CDR2: SGHRS and YFSETQ. The CDR3 length is 14 residues. Study-level findings and limits: Possibly under older ART regimens, blood was drawn between the mid-2000s and the late 2010s. Adherence to ART, viral resistance and therapy changes lacked any data. The repertoire was dominated at all time points by clones expanded before ART.

Source: unsorted PBMCs, taken 3 years after starting antiretroviral therapy. The clonotype was recovered from a middle-aged man with HIV. The chain is built from TRBV5-1 and TRBJ1-4; 8 bases align to TRBD1. The CDR3 DNA sequence: TGCGCCAGCAGCCAGGGACAGGTATCCGGAAAACTGTTTTTT. Amino acids: CASSQGQVSGKLFF.